A single sample gave rise to the 16 T cell receptor beta chains below, sequenced in a study of cytomegalovirus exposure and HLA in healthy donors. Primers: 60 Vbeta forward and 13 Jbeta reverse. Assay used: immunoSEQ multiplex PCR; TCRdb lists only in-frame clones, some missing. The sample table includes approximately 180,000 clones. The sequenced sample was PBMCs. These receptors were obtained from a man aged 30-40 years in good health and CMV-seronegative.

In DNA, the CDR3 is TGCGCCAGCAGCTTGGTCTTTGCTGGGGCCAACGTCCTGACTTTC. This sequence encodes CASSLVFAGANVLTF. The gene calls are TRBV5-1 and TRBJ2-6; no clear D. Looked up from germline, CDR1 is SGHRS and CDR2 is YFSETQ. CDR3 length: 15 residues. V gave up 0 bases and J gave up 2 bases, with 6 bases separating them.

The rearrangement uses TRBV30 and TRBJ2-1, with a weak D call TRBD2 (6 bases). Germline V gives CDR1 GTSNPN, CDR2 SVGIG (reference sequence). V lost 0 bases to trimming and J lost 15 bases, with 15 bases between them. This CDR3 is 12 amino acids long. The CDR3 is CAWSVIAGWAFF. For the CDR3, the DNA is TGTGCCTGGAGTGTAATCGCGGGGTGGGCGTTCTTC.

The V and J genes are TRBV27 and TRBJ1-5, with 10 bases that match TRBD1. CDR1 and CDR2 (germline): MNHEY, SMNVEV (reference sequence). The CDR3 consists of 17 residues. The V gene end was trimmed by 5 bases and the J gene end by 7 bases; junction bases not matched to a gene: 14. Here the CDR3 reads CASSLHYRTGGVQPQHF. As DNA, the CDR3 is TGTGCCAGCAGTCTACACTACCGGACAGGGGGAGTACAGCCCCAGCATTTT.

The chain uses TRBV7-9 and TRBJ1-4, with D hard to call. Looked up from germline, CDR1 is SEHNR and CDR2 is FQNEAQ (reference sequence). V was trimmed by 5 bases and J by 0 bases, leaving 16 bases between them. This CDR3 contains 17 residues. CDR3 region: CASSPPTRGATNEKLFF. As DNA, the CDR3 is TGTGCCAGCAGCCCCCCCACCCGGGGTGCAACTAATGAAAAACTGTTTTTT.

The chain recombines TRBV5-4 with TRBJ2-3; 13 bases are shared with TRBD2. The CDR3 sequence is 18 residues long. Germline CDR1 reads SGHNT; CDR2 reads YYREEE (reference sequence). V lost 5 bases and J lost 0; bases outside the gene matches: 9. Here the CDR3 DNA reads TGTGCCAGCAGACCTGGGACTAGCGGGGTGTGGAGCACAGATACGCAGTATTTT. It translates to CASRPGTSGVWSTDTQYF.

This chain links TRBV19 with TRBJ2-1; possibly TRBD2 for D (6 bases). Germline V gene sequence: CDR1 LNHDA, CDR2 SQIVND (reference sequence). The CDR3 has 14 residues. V lost 9 bases and J lost 9, with 21 bases in between. CDR3 loop: CASAQGLPFGEQFF. In nucleotides, the CDR3 is TGTGCCAGCGCCCAGGGACTGCCTTTTGGTGAGCAGTTCTTC.

The chain uses TRBV5-5 and TRBJ1-2; D is perhaps TRBD1 (5 bases). Deletions cut 6 bases from V and 8 bases from J, with 17 bases between. CDR3 length: 13 residues. The V gene's germline CDR1 is SGHKS and CDR2 YYEKEE (reference sequence). The CDR3 nucleotides are TGTGCCAGCACCCCCGTGGGGGGGGAAGGCTACACCTTC. Amino acid sequence: CASTPVGGEGYTF.

The chain couples TRBV5-8 to TRBJ1-5; a weak D match, TRBD1 (5 bases). There are 17 residues in the CDR3. The ends were cut back, 0 bases at V and 2 bases at J, with 15 bases in the middle. The germline V gene encodes CDR1 SGHTS and CDR2 YDEGEE. CDR3 residues: CASSLEGAGGGNQPQHF. CDR3 coding DNA: TGTGCCAGCAGCTTGGAAGGGGCAGGAGGGGGCAATCAGCCCCAGCATTTT.

The V gene is TRBV10-3, the J gene TRBJ1-1; TRBD1 matches at 8 bases. The CDR3 has 16 residues. Losses at the gene ends were 1 base for V and 1 base for J; bases not matched to a gene: 5. Germline V gene lookup returns CDR1 ENHRY and CDR2 SYGVKD. CDR3 DNA sequence: TGTGCCATCAGTGAGTTTATAGACAGGGGGAACACTGAAGCTTTCTTT. It encodes CAISEFIDRGNTEAFF.

V gene TRBV6-5 combines with J gene TRBJ2-1, with 9 positions matching TRBD2. CDR3 length: 15 amino acids. V lost 6 bases to trimming and J lost 2 bases; unmatched junction nucleotides: 5. CDR1 and CDR2 from the germline V gene are MNHEY and SVGAGI. DNA of the CDR3: TGTGCCAGCAGACCGGGACTAGCACCCTACAATGAGCAGTTCTTC. This translates into CASRPGLAPYNEQFF.

This sequence joins TRBV9 and TRBJ2-1; 10 bases map to TRBD2. Germline V lookup: CDR1 SGDLS, CDR2 YYNGEE. V lost 0 bases, J lost 2 bases, and 8 bases stayed unmatched. CDR3 length equals 18 residues. The CDR3 spells CASSVGTSGWGAYNEQFF. For the CDR3, the DNA is TGTGCCAGCAGCGTAGGGACTAGCGGTTGGGGGGCCTACAATGAGCAGTTCTTC. Drawing the rest from reference TRBV9 and TRBJ2-1, the complete variable domain is DSGVTQTPKHLITATGQRVTLRCSPRSGDLSVYWYQQSLDQGLQFLIQYYNGEERAKGNILERFSAQQFPDLHSELNLSSLELGDSALYFCASSVGTSGWGAYNEQFFGPGTRLTVL.

This chain joins TRBV5-4 and TRBJ1-1; TRBD1 matches at 7 bases. Trimming at V came to 3 bases and at J to 1 base, leaving 6 bases not matched to a gene. Per the germline V gene, CDR1 is SGHNT and CDR2 is YYREEE (reference sequence). The length of the CDR3 is 15 residues. CDR3 sequence (DNA): TGTGCCAGCAGCTCCAGGACAGGAACGAACACTGAAGCTTTCTTT. This codes for CASSSRTGTNTEAFF.

The chain uses TRBV5-5 and TRBJ1-2; the D is unclear. There are 12 residues in the CDR3. Germline V gene lookup returns CDR1 SGHKS and CDR2 YYEKEE (reference sequence). V lost 7 bases to trimming and J lost 4 bases, with 11 bases between them. In DNA form, the CDR3 reads TGTGCCAGCCGTACATCCTCCTATGGCTACACCTTC. Translated, it gives CASRTSSYGYTF. The full variable domain, its missing parts supplied by reference TRBV5-5 and TRBJ1-2, is DAGVTQSPTHLIKTRGQQVTLRCSPISGHKSVSWYQQVLGQGPQFIFQYYEKEERGRGNFPDRFSARQFPNYSSELNVNALLLGDSALYLCASRTSSYGYTFGSGTRLTVV.

V gene TRBV30 combines with J gene TRBJ1-3; possible D gene TRBD1, 5 bases. Trimming took off 7 bases at V and 0 bases at J, with 10 bases between the two ends. The CDR3 runs 13 residues. Germline values: CDR1 GTSNPN, CDR2 SVGIG (reference sequence). The CDR3 protein is CAFGGISGNTIYF. For the CDR3, the DNA is TGTGCCTTCGGGGGAATCTCTGGAAACACCATATATTTT.

V and J are TRBV6-5 and TRBJ2-7, with 9 bases that match TRBD1. The CDR3 extends over 15 amino acids. CDR1 and CDR2 from the germline V gene are MNHEY and SVGAGI. V trimming: 6 bases; J trimming: 5 bases; junction bases outside the gene matches: 11. CDR3 sequence reads: CASRPPGTGFHEQYF. The CDR3 DNA is TGTGCCAGCAGACCACCCGGGACAGGGTTCCACGAGCAGTACTTC.

This chain links TRBV9 with TRBJ2-1, with D possibly being TRBD1 (6 bases). The CDR3 has 13 residues. From germline, CDR1 is SGDLS and CDR2 YYNGEE. Trimming removed 3 bases at V and 6 bases at J, with 10 bases between. DNA for the CDR3: TGTGCCAGCAGCGGGGGACACCTCAATGAGCAGTTCTTC. Its protein product is CASSGGHLNEQFF.